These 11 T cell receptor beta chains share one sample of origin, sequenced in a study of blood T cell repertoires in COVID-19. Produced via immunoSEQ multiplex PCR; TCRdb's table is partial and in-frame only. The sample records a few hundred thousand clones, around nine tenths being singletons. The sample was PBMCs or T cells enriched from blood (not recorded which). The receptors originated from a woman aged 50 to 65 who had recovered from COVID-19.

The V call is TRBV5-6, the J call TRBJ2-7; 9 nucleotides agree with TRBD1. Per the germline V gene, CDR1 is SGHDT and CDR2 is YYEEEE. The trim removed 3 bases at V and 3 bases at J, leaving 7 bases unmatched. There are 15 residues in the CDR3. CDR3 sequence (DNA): TGTGCCAGCAGCTCGCCGGGACAGGGAGACTACGAGCAGTACTTC. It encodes CASSSPGQGDYEQYF. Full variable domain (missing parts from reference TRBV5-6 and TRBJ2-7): DAGVTQSPTHLIKTRGQQVTLRCSPKSGHDTVSWYQQALGQGPQFIFQYYEEEERQRGNFPDRFSGHQFPNYSSELNVNALLLGDSALYLCASSSPGQGDYEQYFGPGTRLTVT.

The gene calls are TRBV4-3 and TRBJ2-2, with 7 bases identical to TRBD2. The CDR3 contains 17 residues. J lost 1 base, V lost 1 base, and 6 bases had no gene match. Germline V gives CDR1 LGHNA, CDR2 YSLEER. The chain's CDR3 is CASSQAGGARNTGELFF. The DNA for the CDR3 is TGCGCCAGCAGCCAAGCGGGAGGCGCCAGGAACACCGGGGAGCTGTTTTTT.

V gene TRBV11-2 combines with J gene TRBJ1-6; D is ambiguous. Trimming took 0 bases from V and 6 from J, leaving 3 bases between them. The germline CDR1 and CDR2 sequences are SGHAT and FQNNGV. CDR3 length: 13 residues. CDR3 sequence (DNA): TGTGCCAGCAGCTTAGATCTTAATTCACCCCTCCACTTT. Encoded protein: CASSLDLNSPLHF. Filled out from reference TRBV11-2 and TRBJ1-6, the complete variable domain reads EAGVAQSPRYKIIEKRQSVAFWCNPISGHATLYWYQQILGQGPKLLIQFQNNGVVDDSQLPKDRFSAERLKGVDSTLKIQPAKLEDSAVYLCASSLDLNSPLHFGNGTRLTVT.

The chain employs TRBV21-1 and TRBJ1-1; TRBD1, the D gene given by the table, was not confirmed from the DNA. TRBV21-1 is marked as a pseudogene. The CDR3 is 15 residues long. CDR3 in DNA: TGTGCCAGCAGTCCGAAGGGACAGGGGAACACTGAAGCTTTCTTT. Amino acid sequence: CASSPKGQGNTEAFF.

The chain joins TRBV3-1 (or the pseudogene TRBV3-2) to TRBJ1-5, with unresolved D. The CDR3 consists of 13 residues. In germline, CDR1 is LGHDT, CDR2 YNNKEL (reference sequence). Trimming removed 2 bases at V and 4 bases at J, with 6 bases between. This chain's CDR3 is CASSQTANQPQHF. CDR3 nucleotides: TGTGCCAGCAGCCAAACAGCTAATCAGCCCCAGCATTTT.

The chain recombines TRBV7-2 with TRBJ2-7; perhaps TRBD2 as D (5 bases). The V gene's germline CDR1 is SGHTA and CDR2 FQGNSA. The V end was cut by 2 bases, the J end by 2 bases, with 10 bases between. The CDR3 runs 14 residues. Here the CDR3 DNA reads TGTGCCAGCAGCTTATTTCCCGGGGCCTACGAGCAGTACTTC. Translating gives CASSLFPGAYEQYF.

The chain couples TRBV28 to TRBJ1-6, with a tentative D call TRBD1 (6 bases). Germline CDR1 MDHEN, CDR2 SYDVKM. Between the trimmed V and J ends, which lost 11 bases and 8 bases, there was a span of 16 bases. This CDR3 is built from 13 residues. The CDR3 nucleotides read TGTGCCGGGGGGGGCGGTTTACATTCACCCCTCCACTTT. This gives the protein CAGGGGLHSPLHF.

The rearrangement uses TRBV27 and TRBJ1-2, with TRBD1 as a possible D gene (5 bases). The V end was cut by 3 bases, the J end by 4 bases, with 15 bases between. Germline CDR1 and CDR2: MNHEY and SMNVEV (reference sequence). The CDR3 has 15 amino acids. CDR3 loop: CASSFRPQGAYGYTF. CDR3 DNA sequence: TGTGCCAGCAGTTTTCGACCCCAGGGCGCCTATGGCTACACCTTC.

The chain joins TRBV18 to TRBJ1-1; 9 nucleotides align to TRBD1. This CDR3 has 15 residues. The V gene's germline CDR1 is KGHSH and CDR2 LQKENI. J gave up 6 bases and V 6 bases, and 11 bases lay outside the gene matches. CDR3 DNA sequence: TGTGCCAGCTCTCCCCGGACAGGGGAGAAGGCTGAAGCTTTCTTT. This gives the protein CASSPRTGEKAEAFF.

CDR3: CASSYGDTKETQYF. The CDR3 region has the DNA TGTGCCAGCAGTTACGGGGACACAAAAGAGACCCAGTACTTC. The chain combines TRBV6-5 with TRBJ2-5; TRBD1 is a possible D gene (6 bases). The CDR3 loop spans 14 amino acids. V was cut by 2 bases and J by 3 bases, with 10 bases left in between. Germline assignment: CDR1 MNHEY and CDR2 SVGAGI.

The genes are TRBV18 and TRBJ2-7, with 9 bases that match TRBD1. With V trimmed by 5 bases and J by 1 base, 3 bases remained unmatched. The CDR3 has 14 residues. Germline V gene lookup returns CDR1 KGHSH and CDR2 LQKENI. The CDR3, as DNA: TGTGCCAGCTCAACGGACAGGGGTTCCTACGAGCAGTACTTC. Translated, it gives CASSTDRGSYEQYF.